These 25 T cell receptor beta chains were sequenced from one sample in a study of cytomegalovirus exposure and HLA in healthy donors. 60 Vbeta and 13 Jbeta primers were used in PCR. This table comes from immunoSEQ multiplex PCR, and its TCRdb copy is limited to in-frame clones, with some not included. The table lists about 150,000 clones, approximately 84% of them singletons. Sequenced material: PBMCs. These receptors were obtained from a woman aged 45-65 years in good health and CMV-seropositive.

The chain joins TRBV10-1 to TRBJ1-1; 8 positions agree with TRBD1. The CDR3 is made up of 14 amino acids. V was pared by 4 bases and J by 0 bases, with 1 base of the junction left unmatched. CDR1 is WNHNN and CDR2 is SYGVQD in the germline V gene (reference sequence). DNA for the CDR3: TGCGCCAGCAGTGGGACAGGGATGAACACTGAAGCTTTCTTT. This translates into CASSGTGMNTEAFF.

The CDR3 DNA reads as TGTGCCAGCAGTTCCTCGCGGGAGGGCCGTGATACGCAGTATTTT. It translates to CASSSSREGRDTQYF. The V gene is TRBV6-5, the J gene TRBJ2-3; TRBD2 matches at 9 bases. The germline gives CDR1 MNHEY, CDR2 SVGAGI. The CDR3 covers 15 residues. Trimming took 4 bases from V and 6 from J; bases not matched to a gene: 8.

CDR3 DNA sequence: TGTGCCGGAAGGGGGAACACCGGGGAGCTGTTTTTT. It encodes CAGRGNTGELFF. V gene TRBV28 combines with J gene TRBJ2-2; TRBD1 is a possible D gene (5 bases). The V and J ends lost 11 bases and 1 base respectively, with 8 bases between them. Germline V gene lookup returns CDR1 MDHEN and CDR2 SYDVKM. The CDR3 loop spans 12 amino acids.

A single count supports this clone. V usage is TRBV9 and J usage is TRBJ1-5; D may be TRBD1 (6 bases). Germline V gene sequence: CDR1 SGDLS, CDR2 YYNGEE. The CDR3 sequence is 14 residues long. The V end was cut by 0 bases, the J end by 6 bases, with 10 bases between. CDR3 loop: CASSVAEGGQPQHF. The CDR3 DNA sequence: TGTGCCAGCAGCGTAGCTGAAGGGGGTCAGCCCCAGCATTTT.

The genes are TRBV11-2 and TRBJ1-4; perhaps TRBD1 as D (5 bases). Germline V CDR1 and CDR2: SGHAT, FQNNGV. Trimming cost V 4 bases and J 8 bases, with 20 bases left between them. CDR3 length equals 16 residues. CDR3 nucleotides: TGTGCCAGCAGCTCCCATAGGGGAGGGGTGAAGGAAAAACTGTTTTTT. It is translated as CASSSHRGGVKEKLFF.

The rearrangement uses TRBV16 and TRBJ2-4; possible D gene TRBD1, 6 bases. V lost 1 base and J 2 bases, leaving 6 bases between the germline ends. CDR3 length: 14 residues. Looked up from germline, CDR1 is KGHSY and CDR2 is FQNENV. The CDR3 protein is CASSQWDTKNIQYF. In nucleotides, the CDR3 is TGTGCCAGCAGCCAATGGGACACCAAAAACATTCAGTACTTC. Together with reference TRBV16 and TRBJ2-4, the CDR3 gives the full variable domain: GEEVAQTPKHLVRGEGQKAKLYCAPIKGHSYVFWYQQVLKNEFKFLISFQNENVFDETGMPKERFSAKCLPNSPCSLEIQATKLEDSAVYFCASSQWDTKNIQYFGAGTRLSVL.

This rearrangement joins TRBV18 to TRBJ2-7; TRBD2 matches at 7 bases. The CDR3 contains 13 residues. The junction had 8 bases not matched to a gene; V was cut back by 8 bases and J by 4 bases. Germline assignment: CDR1 KGHSH and CDR2 LQKENI. CDR3 in amino acids: CASRGLVRYEQYF. CDR3 nucleotides: TGTGCCAGCCGTGGACTAGTGAGGTACGAGCAGTACTTC.

Remarks on this clone: Relative to the germline gene, one junction end is altered; a read error may explain this. The rearrangement uses TRBV7-9 and TRBJ2-3; no clear D. CDR3 length equals 14 residues. Germline CDR1 SEHNR, CDR2 FQNEAQ (reference sequence). CDR3 sequence: CSSSLGRSTDTQYF. CDR3 sequence (DNA): TGTTCCAGCAGCTTAGGTCGGAGCACAGATACGCAGTATTTT. Drawing the rest from reference TRBV7-9 and TRBJ2-3, the complete variable domain is DTGVSQNPRHKITKRGQNVTFRCDPISEHNRLYWYRQTLGQGPEFLTYFQNEAQLEKSRLLSDRFSAERPKGSFSTLEIQRTEQGDSAMYLCSSSLGRSTDTQYFGPGTRLTVL.

The rearrangement links TRBV27 to TRBJ1-2; D gene unclear. The CDR3 consists of 14 residues. Trimming removed 8 bases at V and 4 bases at J, with 17 bases between. Germline CDR1 and CDR2: MNHEY and SMNVEV (reference sequence). The CDR3 DNA reads TGTGCCAGCCTCCGGAGGGCCTCTTTCTATGGCTACACCTTC. Protein product: CASLRRASFYGYTF.

The chain carries TRBV4-1 and TRBJ1-3; 9 bases are shared with TRBD1. The V and J ends lost 0 bases and 4 bases, in that order; junction bases with no gene match: 7. The germline CDR1 and CDR2 sequences are MGHRA and YSYEKL. This CDR3 comprises 17 residues. CDR3 region: CASSQDRDRAIGNTIYF. The CDR3 DNA reads TGCGCCAGCAGCCAAGATCGGGACAGGGCGATCGGAAACACCATATATTTT.

The chain carries TRBV28 and TRBJ2-7; 7 nucleotides line up with TRBD2. The CDR3 contains 17 residues. Per the germline V gene, CDR1 is MDHEN and CDR2 is SYDVKM. V shed 2 bases and J 5 bases; nucleotides not matched to a gene: 15. The CDR3, as DNA: TGTGCCAGCAGTTTAGGGGGGGTGGGGCAATCGCGCCACGAGCAGTACTTC. It yields the protein CASSLGGVGQSRHEQYF.

Comments on this clone: One junction end disagrees with the germline gene, perhaps due to a read error. This chain links TRBV13 with TRBJ2-4, with 10 bases lining up with TRBD2. This CDR3 is 18 amino acids long. CDR1 is PRHDT and CDR2 is FYEKMQ in the germline V gene (reference sequence). CDR3 in DNA: TGTGCCAGCAGCTTAGAAGCGGGGGGGATTGGAGCCAAAAACAGTCAGTACTTC. Translated: CASSLEAGGIGAKNSQYF.

V is TRBV19 and J is TRBJ2-1; 10 nucleotides line up with TRBD1. CDR1 and CDR2 (germline): LNHDA, SQIVND (reference sequence). The V gene end was trimmed by 5 bases and the J gene end by 9 bases; junction bases not matched to a gene: 4. The CDR3 consists of 13 residues. The CDR3 reads CASSGQGGGEQFF. CDR3 sequence (DNA): TGTGCCAGTAGTGGACAGGGGGGGGGTGAGCAGTTCTTC.

V usage is TRBV15 and J usage is TRBJ2-1; 9 bases are shared with TRBD2. CDR1 is LNHNV and CDR2 is YYDKDF in the germline V gene (reference sequence). The CDR3 totals 16 residues. Trimming at V came to 0 bases and at J to 7 bases, leaving 7 bases not matched to a gene. For the CDR3, the DNA is TGTGCCACCAGCAGAGATGGGGCGGGAGGGAAGAATGAGCAGTTCTTC. This translates into CATSRDGAGGKNEQFF.

The chain combines TRBV28 with TRBJ1-1, with a weak D call TRBD1 (6 bases). The germline V gene has CDR1 MDHEN and CDR2 SYDVKM. Trimming removed 6 bases at V and 6 bases at J, with 20 bases between. The CDR3 consists of 15 residues. This CDR3 is CASRPRGEGGAEAFF. Here the CDR3 DNA reads TGTGCCAGCAGGCCCCGTGGGGAGGGGGGCGCTGAAGCTTTCTTT.

The chain is built from TRBV28 and TRBJ1-1, with TRBD1 matching over 7 bases. The V segment lost 5 bases and the J segment 4 bases; nucleotides outside the gene matches: 4. CDR3 length equals 13 residues. Germline V lookup: CDR1 MDHEN, CDR2 SYDVKM. CDR3 in DNA: TGTGCCAGCAGTCGACAGGGAATCACTGAAGCTTTCTTT. Translation: CASSRQGITEAFF.

This clone has a handful of counts. The chain has TRBV7-9 and TRBJ1-3; D is undetermined. Trimming took 5 bases from V and 0 from J, leaving 8 bases between them. The CDR3 has 14 residues. The germline V gene encodes CDR1 SEHNR and CDR2 FQNEAQ (reference sequence). The CDR3 DNA is TGTGCCAGCAGCATCCCAAACTCTGGAAACACCATATATTTT. This codes for CASSIPNSGNTIYF.

The genes are TRBV6-1 and TRBJ2-2; D gene uncertain. From germline, CDR1 is MNHNS and CDR2 SASEGT. Trimming pared 2 bases from V and 0 bases from J, leaving 10 bases between. This CDR3 is built from 16 residues. Here the CDR3 DNA reads TGTGCCAGCAGTGAAATGACATCTCCGAACACCGGGGAGCTGTTTTTT. Translating it yields CASSEMTSPNTGELFF.

The chain is built from TRBV7-8 and TRBJ2-2; TRBD2 matches 15 bases. Unmatched junction bases numbered 11, after V lost 5 bases and J lost 7 bases. The germline gives CDR1 SGHVS, CDR2 FQNEAQ. This CDR3 spans 18 amino acids. CDR3 DNA sequence: TGTGCCAGCAGCCGTACCTGGACTAGCGGGAGGGCCGGCGGGGAGCTGTTTTTT. Protein product: CASSRTWTSGRAGGELFF.

This rearrangement joins TRBV9 to TRBJ2-5; D is unclear. Germline-derived CDR1 and CDR2 are SGDLS and YYNGEE. The CDR3 has 13 residues. Trimming cost V 0 bases and J 3 bases, with 6 bases left between them. CDR3 DNA: TGTGCCAGCAGCGTAGGTCTTAAAGAGACCCAGTACTTC. Translation gives CASSVGLKETQYF.

V gene TRBV9 combines with J gene TRBJ2-3; perhaps TRBD2 as D (5 bases). The V end was cut by 2 bases, the J end by 4 bases, with 11 bases between. Germline V gives CDR1 SGDLS, CDR2 YYNGEE. This CDR3 spans 14 amino acids. CDR3 sequence (DNA): TGTGCCAGCAGCGTCGGGGTCAGAGCAGATACGCAGTATTTT. Translating gives CASSVGVRADTQYF.

V is TRBV28 and J is TRBJ2-7; a weak D match, TRBD1 (8 bases). CDR1 is MDHEN and CDR2 is SYDVKM in the germline V gene. CDR3 length equals 14 residues. Trimming pared 3 bases from V and 7 bases from J, leaving 16 bases between. CDR3 nucleotide sequence: TGTGCCAGCAGTTTTGGACAGGGACTACGAGAGCAGTACTTC. Its translation: CASSFGQGLREQYF.

The V gene is TRBV6-1, the J gene TRBJ2-5; D call uncertain. The J call may be faulty, since TRBJ2-7 better matches the DNA end. The CDR3 runs to 14 residues. Germline CDR1 MNHNS, CDR2 SASEGT. In DNA, the CDR3 is TGTGCCAGCAGTGAGCCTTCGTCAACCTACGAGCAGTACTTC. Residues: CASSEPSSTYEQYF.

The chain has TRBV29-1 and TRBJ2-1; 8 nucleotides line up with TRBD1. With 5 bases clipped from V and 8 bases from J, the junction kept 17 bases outside the gene matches. Germline lookup yields CDR1 SQVTM and CDR2 ANQGSEA. This CDR3 spans 16 amino acids. CDR3 residues: CSVFPLGQGGLDEQFF. In DNA form, the CDR3 reads TGCAGCGTTTTCCCCCTTGGACAGGGAGGTTTGGATGAGCAGTTCTTC.

This clone has only one observation. This chain links TRBV5-5 with TRBJ1-5, with D maybe TRBD1 (5 bases). CDR3 length: 15 residues. Trimming removed 6 bases at V and 4 bases at J, with 17 bases between. In germline, CDR1 is SGHKS, CDR2 YYEKEE (reference sequence). CDR3 nucleotides: TGTGCCAGCACCCCCACAGGCCAGGAAAATCAGCCCCAGCATTTT. Amino acid sequence: CASTPTGQENQPQHF.